The rows below give T cell receptor beta chains drawn from one sample of a study of shared clonotypes between healthy human individuals. Only in-frame clones appear in the TCRdb table, and some are missing; sequencing was by immunoSEQ multiplex PCR. Of roughly 2.1 million clones in the sample, 90% to 95% are singletons; the top ten hold 1.5% to 2%. The sequenced sample consisted of naive CD8+ T cells from PBMCs. The receptor set was obtained from a man aged 18 to 35 in good health. Some clones in this sample may be carry-over from other donors' samples. CDR3s include the opening cysteine and the closing phenylalanine or tryptophan. D genes are given only for firm matches. Expanded clones are given a class, and other clones once, few, many or no size at all.

J gene,V gene,clone size,D gene,CDR3 protein,CDR3 DNA
TRBJ2-3,TRBV27,-,-,CASSPTRSPADTQYF,TGTGCCAGCAGTCCCACACGGAGCCCGGCAGATACGCAGTATTTT
TRBJ2-7,TRBV4-3,-,TRBD2,CASSLRWASGRSGEQYF,TGCGCCAGCAGCCTCAGGTGGGCTAGCGGGAGGTCGGGCGAGCAGTACTTC
TRBJ2-7,TRBV7-2,-,-,CASSLGRGTYEQYF,TGTGCCAGCAGCTTAGGGAGAGGGACGTACGAGCAGTACTTC
TRBJ1-2,TRBV7-9,-,-,CASSTEGRIFYGYTF,TGTGCCAGCAGCACCGAAGGACGGATATTCTATGGCTACACCTTC
TRBJ1-2,TRBV7-6,-,-,CASSINDGALDYTF,TGTGCCAGCAGCATCAATGACGGCGCCCTCGACTACACCTTC
TRBJ1-1,TRBV28,once,-,CASRRTGSEGEAFF,TGTGCCAGCAGACGTACAGGGAGTGAAGGCGAAGCTTTCTTT
TRBJ1-2,TRBV9,-,-,CASSVGAGALPNYGYTF,TGTGCCAGCAGCGTAGGCGCGGGGGCGCTTCCTAACTATGGCTACACCTTC
TRBJ2-7,TRBV9,-,TRBD1,CASSVVAGGYNEQYF,TGTGCCAGCAGCGTAGTGGCAGGGGGCTACAACGAGCAGTACTTC
TRBJ2-1,TRBV2,once,TRBD2,CASSGLAGVYNEQFF,TGTGCCAGCAGTGGACTAGCGGGAGTATACAATGAGCAGTTCTTC
TRBJ2-7,TRBV11-2,-,-,CASSLRGPLEQYF,TGTGCCAGCAGCTTAAGAGGCCCTCTCGAGCAGTACTTC
TRBJ2-3,TRBV11-2,-,-,CASSSGKTRPDTQYF,TGTGCCAGCAGCTCTGGGAAGACCCGGCCAGATACGCAGTATTTT
TRBJ2-7,TRBV7-9,-,-,CASSSPGNLAYEQYF,TGTGCCAGCAGCTCTCCGGGAAACTTGGCCTACGAGCAGTACTTC
TRBJ1-1,TRBV28,-,TRBD1,CASSFPNRGSRTEAFF,TGTGCCAGCAGTTTCCCGAACAGGGGTTCACGAACTGAAGCTTTCTTT
TRBJ1-5,TRBV25-1,-,-,CASSGWGPGQPQHF,TGTGCCAGCAGCGGATGGGGCCCTGGTCAGCCCCAGCATTTT
TRBJ2-3,TRBV28,-,TRBD2,CATRRRAGVYTDTQYF,TGTGCCACCCGCCGGAGGGCGGGAGTGTACACAGATACGCAGTATTTT
TRBJ2-1,TRBV6-5,-,TRBD2,CASSYSRWAGADEQFF,TGTGCCAGCAGTTACTCCCGTTGGGCGGGAGCCGACGAGCAGTTCTTC
TRBJ1-1,TRBV5-4,-,TRBD1,CASSSPRGQERPEAFF,TGTGCCAGCAGCTCCCCCAGGGGGCAGGAGCGCCCTGAAGCTTTCTTT
TRBJ2-7,TRBV7-8,-,-,CASSLAGESYEQYF,TGTGCCAGCAGCTTAGCGGGGGAGTCCTACGAGCAGTACTTC
TRBJ1-4,TRBV6-5,-,-,CASSPGRGNNEKLFF,TGTGCCAGCAGTCCGGGGAGGGGAAATAATGAAAAACTGTTTTTT
TRBJ2-7,TRBV19,-,-,CASSIGRGLSTYEQYF,TGTGCCAGTAGTATAGGCCGGGGACTTTCTACCTACGAGCAGTACTTC
TRBJ2-1,TRBV9,-,-,CASSVYGGLEEQFF,TGTGCCAGCAGCGTTTACGGAGGGCTAGAAGAGCAGTTCTTC
TRBJ2-2,TRBV11-2,-,-,CASSPLGTGELFF,TGTGCCAGCAGCCCCCTCGGGACCGGGGAGCTGTTTTTT
TRBJ2-3,TRBV19,-,TRBD2,CASSGRIGTSAPTDTQYF,TGTGCCAGTAGTGGGCGCATAGGAACTAGCGCTCCCACAGATACGCAGTATTTT
TRBJ2-1,TRBV6-1,-,TRBD1,CASSVATGGVKGRDEQFF,TGTGCCAGCAGTGTTGCGACAGGGGGCGTTAAGGGTCGGGATGAGCAGTTCTTC
TRBJ1-1,TRBV27,-,-,CASKPGPKNTEAFF,TGTGCCAGCAAACCGGGACCTAAGAACACTGAAGCTTTCTTT
TRBJ2-3,TRBV7-2,-,-,CASSLVGGTADTQYF,TGTGCCAGCAGCTTAGTTGGCGGGACCGCAGATACGCAGTATTTT
TRBJ2-3,TRBV5-3,-,-,CARTKNRSTDTQYF,TGTGCCAGAACCAAAAACAGAAGCACAGATACGCAGTATTTT
TRBJ2-7,TRBV18,-,TRBD2,CASSPGPGTSEEQYF,TGTGCCAGCTCACCAGGGCCCGGGACTAGCGAGGAACAGTACTTC
TRBJ1-5,TRBV14,-,-,CASSQPGRNQPQHF,TGTGCCAGCAGCCAACCGGGGAGAAATCAGCCCCAGCATTTT
TRBJ2-7,TRBV5-1,-,TRBD2,CASSSATSGVPPEQYF,TGCGCCAGCAGCTCCGCTACTAGCGGGGTCCCTCCCGAGCAGTACTTC
TRBJ1-4,TRBV7-8,-,-,CASSLTTGFNEKLFF,TGTGCCAGCAGCTTAACGACAGGTTTTAATGAAAAACTGTTTTTT
TRBJ2-1,TRBV4-3,-,-,CASSQDMRDWHNEQFF,TGCGCCAGCAGCCAAGATATGAGGGATTGGCACAATGAGCAGTTCTTC
TRBJ1-1,TRBV2,-,-,CASSGYLWSEAFF,TGTGCCAGCAGTGGATATCTGTGGTCGGAAGCTTTCTTT
TRBJ2-3,TRBV27,-,-,CASRIGGSTDTQYF,TGTGCCAGCAGGATCGGAGGAAGCACAGATACGCAGTATTTT
TRBJ2-1,TRBV5-1,-,-,CASSLAPREQFF,TGCGCCAGCAGCTTGGCCCCGCGGGAGCAGTTCTTC
TRBJ2-7,TRBV18,-,-,CASSSPSSYEQYF,TGTGCCAGCTCATCTCCCAGCTCCTACGAGCAGTACTTC
TRBJ2-7,TRBV11-2,few,-,CASSLGSYEQYF,TGTGCCAGCAGCTTAGGTTCCTACGAGCAGTACTTC
TRBJ2-7,TRBV7-6,once,-,CASSLGMGQIYEQYF,TGTGCCAGCAGCTTAGGTATGGGACAAATCTACGAGCAGTACTTC
TRBJ2-7,TRBV6-1,-,-,CASSAWALGSYEQYF,TGTGCCAGCAGTGCATGGGCTTTGGGGTCCTACGAGCAGTACTTC
TRBJ1-2,TRBV9,-,-,CASSVGTAQLGYTF,TGTGCCAGCAGCGTAGGAACAGCCCAGTTAGGCTACACCTTC
TRBJ2-1,TRBV7-9,once,TRBD1,CASSLPQTGIYNEQFF,TGTGCCAGCAGCTTACCACAGACAGGGATTTACAATGAGCAGTTCTTC
TRBJ2-1,TRBV9,-,TRBD1,CASSPGTGKNEQFF,TGTGCCAGCAGCCCCGGGACAGGGAAAAATGAGCAGTTCTTC
TRBJ2-1,TRBV6-1,-,TRBD2,CASSDWTSGNEQFF,TGTGCCAGCAGTGACTGGACTAGCGGGAATGAGCAGTTCTTC
TRBJ1-1,TRBV29-1,-,-,CSVERAEGPSNTEAFF,TGCAGCGTTGAAAGGGCGGAGGGGCCGTCGAACACTGAAGCTTTCTTT
TRBJ2-1,TRBV27,-,TRBD2,CASSSGGGLPYNEQFF,TGTGCCAGCAGTTCCGGGGGGGGACTCCCCTACAATGAGCAGTTCTTC
TRBJ2-3,TRBV9,-,-,CASSVESRVTDTQYF,TGTGCCAGCAGCGTAGAATCAAGGGTGACAGATACGCAGTATTTT
TRBJ1-1,TRBV14,-,-,CASSQDWNWEAFF,TGTGCCAGCAGCCAAGATTGGAACTGGGAAGCTTTCTTT
TRBJ1-5,TRBV10-3,few,-,CAISDGNQPQHF,TGTGCCATCAGTGATGGGAATCAGCCCCAGCATTTT
TRBJ1-4,TRBV7-8,-,TRBD1,CASSLKTPGRGREKLFF,TGTGCCAGCAGCTTAAAAACTCCGGGCAGGGGGCGAGAAAAACTGTTTTTT
TRBJ2-1,TRBV30,-,-,CAWSVQYNEQFF,TGTGCCTGGAGTGTTCAATACAATGAGCAGTTCTTC
TRBJ2-7,TRBV10-3,-,-,CAISEKGGEQIYEQYF,TGTGCCATCAGTGAGAAGGGGGGAGAACAGATCTACGAGCAGTACTTC
TRBJ2-5,TRBV5-6,-,-,CASSLTPQETQYF,TGTGCCAGCAGCTTGACACCCCAAGAGACCCAGTACTTC
TRBJ2-7,TRBV25-1,-,TRBD1,CASRENLRQGVAYEQYF,TGTGCCAGCAGAGAGAACCTTAGACAGGGTGTCGCCTACGAGCAGTACTTC